These 5 T cell receptor beta chains originate from one sample sequenced in a study. TCRdb re-called the RT-PCR reads with MiXCR, one entry per CDR3 protein. The data hold more than 550,000 distinct CDR3 sequences, with approximately 15% observed a single time. The sample taken for sequencing was memory CD4+ T cells from blood. These receptors were taken from a female donor in good health, serving as a healthy control.

This clonotype was seen ten or more times. This chain uses TRBV11-2 with TRBJ2-4; no clear D. The CDR3 totals 16 residues. The V end was cut by 4 bases, the J end by 3 bases, with 16 bases between. Germline V gene sequence: CDR1 SGHAT, CDR2 FQNNGV. The CDR3 protein is CASSSHGGTGKNIQYF. CDR3 sequence (DNA): TGTGCCAGCAGCTCCCACGGCGGTACGGGCAAAAACATTCAGTACTTC. Full variable domain (remainder filled in from reference TRBV11-2 and TRBJ2-4): EAGVAQSPRYKIIEKRQSVAFWCNPISGHATLYWYQQILGQGPKLLIQFQNNGVVDDSQLPKDRFSAERLKGVDSTLKIQPAKLEDSAVYLCASSSHGGTGKNIQYFGAGTRLSVL.

The rearrangement joins TRBV14 to TRBJ2-1; D not certain. Germline CDR1 and CDR2: SGHDN and FVKESK. V was cut by 1 base and J by 7 bases, with 20 bases left in between. CDR3 length equals 17 residues. CDR3: CASSQGSVTGMRNEQFF. The CDR3 nucleotides read TGTGCCAGCAGCCAAGGTTCGGTTACCGGAATGCGGAATGAGCAGTTCTTC.

In its sample, this clonotype was seen many times. The rearrangement uses TRBV20-1 and TRBJ2-2, with 9 bases lining up with TRBD2. J was trimmed by 3 bases and V by 5 bases; bases with no gene match: 4. The CDR3 runs to 14 residues. The germline V gene encodes CDR1 DFQATT and CDR2 SNEGSKA (reference sequence). The CDR3 coding sequence is TGCAGTGCTGAGCGGGAGGTATACACCGGGGAGCTGTTTTTT. This gives the protein CSAEREVYTGELFF.

This clonotype has ten or more counts. CDR3: CAISGLQGGEQYF. CDR3 DNA sequence: TGTGCCATCAGTGGATTACAGGGTGGCGAGCAGTACTTC. This chain uses TRBV10-3 with TRBJ2-7; maybe TRBD1 (6 bases). Per germline, CDR1 ENHRY and CDR2 SYGVKD. This CDR3 region has 13 residues. V lost 4 bases to trimming and J lost 6 bases, with 13 bases between them.

This clonotype has just a few counts. V is TRBV20-1 and J is TRBJ1-6, with TRBD1 matching 7 bases. Germline lookup yields CDR1 DFQATT and CDR2 SNEGSKA (reference sequence). The CDR3 extends over 14 amino acids. The V gene end was trimmed by 3 bases and the J gene end by 5 bases; junction bases not matched to a gene: 4. CDR3 protein: CSASSGQHNSPLHF. The DNA for the CDR3 is TGCAGTGCTAGTTCGGGACAGCATAATTCACCCCTCCACTTT.